This T cell receptor (beta chain) derives from a study of blood T cells in healthy people across ages. Using a J-beta primer mix together with a sample-barcoded 5' primer, a second PCR was run for roughly 6 to 12 cycles. TCRdb re-called the 5' RACE reads through MiXCR, storing one row per CDR3 protein. The sample lists 1.5 million to 2 million distinct CDR3 sequences; 30% to 40% were seen once. Each donor supplied ten milliliters of peripheral blood. This CDR3 is built from 11 residues. V was trimmed by 6 bases and J by 8 bases, leaving 8 bases between them. CDR1 and CDR2 from the germline V gene are KGHSH and LQKENI.

The gene calls are TRBV18 and TRBJ2-1, with D uncertain. The specimen sequenced was blood. This TCR was recovered from a woman aged 25 to 39 in good health. The CDR3, as DNA: TGTGCCAGCTCGCAACAGTATGAGCAGTTCTTC. It encodes CASSQQYEQFF.